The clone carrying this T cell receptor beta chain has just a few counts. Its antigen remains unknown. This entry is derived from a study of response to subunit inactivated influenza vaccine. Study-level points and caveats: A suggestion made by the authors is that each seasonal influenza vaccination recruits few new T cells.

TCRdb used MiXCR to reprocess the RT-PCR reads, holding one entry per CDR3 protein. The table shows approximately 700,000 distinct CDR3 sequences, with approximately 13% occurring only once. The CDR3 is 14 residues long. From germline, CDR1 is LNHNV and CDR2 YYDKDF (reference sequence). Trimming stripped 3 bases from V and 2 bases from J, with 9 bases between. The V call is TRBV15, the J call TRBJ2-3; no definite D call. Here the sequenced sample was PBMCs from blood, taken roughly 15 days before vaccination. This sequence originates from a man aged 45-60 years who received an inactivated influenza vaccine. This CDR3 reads CATSRLAATDTQYF. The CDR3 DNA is TGTGCCACCAGCAGGCTGGCAGCCACAGATACGCAGTATTTT.